The 25 T cell receptor beta chains below were found in one sample sequenced in a study of blood T cell repertoires in COVID-19. The repertoire was sequenced with immunoSEQ multiplex PCR; TCRdb's copy has only in-frame clones and lacks some. Of 320,000 or so clones listed, over 75% are singletons. The sequencing sample was made of PBMCs or T cells enriched from blood (not recorded which). All receptors derive from a man aged 30 to 39 who had recovered from COVID-19.

The chain couples TRBV6-5 to TRBJ2-7, with TRBD1 identical over 7 bases. CDR3 length equals 15 residues. With V trimmed by 2 bases and J by 6 bases, 10 bases remained unmatched. The germline gives CDR1 MNHEY, CDR2 SVGAGI. For the CDR3, the DNA is TGTGCCAGCAGTTACCGTACGACAGGGCCCGGCGAGCAGTACTTC. It translates to CASSYRTTGPGEQYF.

The V and J genes are TRBV3-1 (or the pseudogene TRBV3-2) and TRBJ1-1; 9 bases map to TRBD1. This CDR3 comprises 13 residues. Germline assignment: CDR1 LGHDT and CDR2 YNNKEL (reference sequence). The J segment lost 4 bases and the V segment lost 4 bases, leaving 1 base of the junction unmatched. The CDR3: CASSLQGATEAFF. The CDR3 nucleotides read TGTGCCAGCAGCCTACAGGGGGCCACTGAAGCTTTCTTT.

V gene TRBV28 combines with J gene TRBJ1-3; weak D call: TRBD1 (5 bases). Trimming removed 6 bases from V and 2 bases from J, with 14 bases in between. The CDR3 is 15 residues long. CDR1 is MDHEN and CDR2 is SYDVKM in the germline V gene. CDR3 coding DNA: TGTGCCAGCAGGCCTGCTGGGGGGGCTGGAAACACCATATATTTT. Protein: CASRPAGGAGNTIYF. The full variable domain, with the rest looked up from reference TRBV28 and TRBJ1-3, is DVKVTQSSRYLVKRTGEKVFLECVQDMDHENMFWYRQDPGLGLRLIYFSYDVKMKEKGDIPEGYSVSREKKERFSLILESASTNQTSMYLCASRPAGGAGNTIYFGEGSWLTVV.

J is TRBJ1-4 and V is TRBV30, with D perhaps matching TRBD1 (5 bases). Trimming took 2 bases from V and 5 from J, leaving 12 bases between them. From germline, CDR1 is GTSNPN and CDR2 SVGIG (reference sequence). The CDR3 contains 14 residues. CDR3 coding DNA: TGTGCCTGGAGTTGGACAAGCGAGAATGAAAAACTGTTTTTT. This encodes CAWSWTSENEKLFF. Supplemented by reference TRBV30 and TRBJ1-4, the full variable domain reads SQTIHQWPATLVQPVGSPLSLECTVEGTSNPNLYWYRQAAGRGLQLLFYSVGIGQISSEVPQNLSASRPQDRQFILSSKKLLLSDSGFYLCAWSWTSENEKLFFGSGTQLSVL.

This clone was counted once. J is TRBJ2-5 and V is TRBV28; D is undetermined. Trimming shortened V by 5 bases and J by 1 base, and 14 bases separated the two germline ends. This CDR3 comprises 15 residues. From germline, CDR1 is MDHEN and CDR2 SYDVKM. As DNA, the CDR3 is TGTGCCAGCAGTCACCCCCCGGGTACCCAAGAGACCCAGTACTTC. It codes for CASSHPPGTQETQYF.

V usage is TRBV19 and J usage is TRBJ2-3; TRBD2 agrees at 8 bases. Unmatched junction bases numbered 9, after V lost 6 bases and J lost 4 bases. CDR3 length: 15 amino acids. CDR1 and CDR2 from the germline V gene are LNHDA and SQIVND (reference sequence). CDR3 nucleotides: TGTGCCAGTAGGACCGGGGGGGCTAAATCAGATACGCAGTATTTT. Its translation: CASRTGGAKSDTQYF.

The chain links TRBV5-1 to TRBJ2-7, with 12 nucleotides matching TRBD1. This CDR3 spans 15 amino acids. Germline V gene lookup returns CDR1 SGHRS and CDR2 YFSETQ. V was clipped by 4 bases and J by 4 bases; unmatched bases: 6. CDR3 nucleotide sequence: TGCGCCAGCAGCCCGGGACAGGGGGCGGGTTACGAGCAGTACTTC. Translation: CASSPGQGAGYEQYF.

The CDR3 loop is CASSQRGTSGGVWIQYF. CDR3 DNA sequence: TGTGCCAGCAGCCAGCGAGGGACTAGCGGGGGGGTTTGGATTCAGTACTTC. The rearrangement uses TRBV3-1 (or the pseudogene TRBV3-2) and TRBJ2-4, with 16 positions matching TRBD2. Germline values: CDR1 LGHDT, CDR2 YNNKEL (reference sequence). The CDR3 is 17 residues long. The trim removed 3 bases at V and 10 bases at J, leaving 9 bases unmatched.

The chain joins TRBV6-4 to TRBJ1-2; D call uncertain. V gave up 6 bases and J gave up 8 bases, with 10 bases separating them. This CDR3 comprises 11 residues. Germline assignment: CDR1 MRHNA and CDR2 SNTAGT. The CDR3 here is CASRGSRGYTF. Here the CDR3 DNA reads TGTGCCAGCAGGGGGAGTAGGGGCTACACCTTC.

The CDR3: CASSHPGQDYQETQYF. DNA for the CDR3: TGTGCCAGCAGCCACCCCGGACAGGACTACCAAGAGACCCAGTACTTC. V gene TRBV3-1 (or the pseudogene TRBV3-2) combines with J gene TRBJ2-5; 7 positions match TRBD1. The CDR3 loop spans 16 amino acids. The germline V gene encodes CDR1 LGHDT and CDR2 YNNKEL (reference sequence). The V and J ends lost 3 bases and 0 bases, in that order; junction bases with no gene match: 7.

The V call is TRBV5-1, the J call TRBJ2-7; D possibly corresponds to TRBD1 (6 bases). The length of the CDR3 is 16 residues. Trimming stripped 0 bases from V and 3 bases from J, with 16 bases between. Germline loops: CDR1 SGHRS, CDR2 YFSETQ. In DNA, the CDR3 is TGCGCCAGCAGCTTGGCCAAGGGCAGGGGTATCTACGAGCAGTACTTC. Encoded protein: CASSLAKGRGIYEQYF.

The chain links TRBV28 to TRBJ2-5, with 8 bases aligning to TRBD1. Germline values: CDR1 MDHEN, CDR2 SYDVKM. Unmatched junction bases numbered 4, after V lost 6 bases and J lost 7 bases. The CDR3 totals 12 residues. This CDR3 reads CASRSGGRTQYF. CDR3 in DNA: TGTGCCAGCAGATCAGGGGGCAGGACCCAGTACTTC.

The chain is built from TRBV3-1 (or the pseudogene TRBV3-2) and TRBJ1-2; weak D call: TRBD1 (6 bases). CDR3 length: 13 residues. Trimming cost V 4 bases and J 5 bases, with 11 bases left between them. CDR1 LGHDT and CDR2 YNNKEL come from the germline V gene (reference sequence). CDR3 protein: CASSRYREYGYTF. The DNA for the CDR3 is TGTGCCAGCAGCCGTTACAGGGAGTATGGCTACACCTTC.

This clone came up a few times. The chain has TRBV6-5 and TRBJ1-1; D not resolved. CDR1 MNHEY and CDR2 SVGAGI come from the germline V gene. Trimming stripped 3 bases from V and 4 bases from J, with 12 bases between. The CDR3 extends over 14 amino acids. CDR3 sequence (DNA): TGTGCCAGCAGTTATTGGACGGCGGGCACTGAAGCTTTCTTT. Its protein product is CASSYWTAGTEAFF.

The V and J genes are TRBV12-3 or TRBV12-4 and TRBJ1-2; 7 bases agree with TRBD1. The CDR3 sequence is 13 residues long. V lost 6 bases to trimming and J lost 4 bases; unmatched junction nucleotides: 5. The CDR3 coding sequence is TGTGCCAGCAGGCCGACAGGGTTCTATGGCTACACCTTC. Translation: CASRPTGFYGYTF.

The CDR3 spells CASQRSGVTPLHF. As DNA, the CDR3 is TGTGCCAGCCAGCGGTCTGGAGTAACACCCCTCCACTTT. The chain recombines TRBV2 with TRBJ1-6; D gene unclear. V gave up 8 bases and J gave up 11 bases, with 16 bases separating them. Germline V CDR1 and CDR2: SNHLY, FYNNEI. The CDR3 has 13 amino acids.

In its sample, this clone was seen once. The rearrangement joins TRBV6-5 to TRBJ1-5; D is possibly TRBD1 (6 bases). Looked up from germline, CDR1 is MNHEY and CDR2 is SVGAGI. The germline V and J ends were trimmed by 6 bases and 1 base, with 7 bases remaining between them. There are 13 residues in the CDR3. In DNA, the CDR3 is TGTGCCAGCAGAGGACAGAGCAATCAGCCCCAGCATTTT. It translates to CASRGQSNQPQHF.

This clone was counted a single time. CDR3 residues: CASSLARLNTEAFF. In DNA, the CDR3 is TGCGCCAGCAGCTTGGCCAGGTTAAACACTGAAGCTTTCTTT. V usage is TRBV5-1 and J usage is TRBJ1-1; the D is unclear. This CDR3 has 14 residues. The V end lost 0 bases, the J end lost 2 bases, and 8 bases lay between the germline ends. From germline, CDR1 is SGHRS and CDR2 YFSETQ.

This rearrangement joins TRBV6-5 to TRBJ2-7, with 7 bases aligning to TRBD1. There are 14 residues in the CDR3. V lost 7 bases, J lost 0 bases, and 6 bases stayed unmatched. The germline V gene has CDR1 MNHEY and CDR2 SVGAGI. The CDR3 DNA reads as TGTGCCAGCAAAACAGGGGACCCCTCCTACGAGCAGTACTTC. Its translation: CASKTGDPSYEQYF.

This chain uses TRBV19 with TRBJ1-2; 9 bases agree with TRBD1. The J segment lost 6 bases and the V segment lost 9 bases, leaving 14 bases of the junction unmatched. The CDR3 extends over 15 amino acids. Germline lookup yields CDR1 LNHDA and CDR2 SQIVND (reference sequence). CDR3 in DNA: TGTGCCAGCTCCCTTACAATGGGACAGGGAAATGGCTACACCTTC. Residues: CASSLTMGQGNGYTF.

The chain is built from TRBV28 and TRBJ1-3; 10 nucleotides line up with TRBD1. This CDR3 has 14 residues. The V gene end was trimmed by 6 bases and the J gene end by 3 bases; junction bases not matched to a gene: 2. Germline loops: CDR1 MDHEN, CDR2 SYDVKM. The chain's CDR3 is CASSRTGGGNTIYF. The CDR3, as DNA: TGTGCCAGCAGCCGGACAGGGGGTGGAAACACCATATATTTT. The full variable domain, in which reference TRBV28 and TRBJ1-3 provide the parts outside the CDR3, is DVKVTQSSRYLVKRTGEKVFLECVQDMDHENMFWYRQDPGLGLRLIYFSYDVKMKEKGDIPEGYSVSREKKERFSLILESASTNQTSMYLCASSRTGGGNTIYFGEGSWLTVV.

The CDR3 sequence: CASTVTSGGPDTQYF. The CDR3 region has the DNA TGTGCCAGCACTGTGACTAGCGGGGGGCCAGATACGCAGTATTTT. The rearrangement links TRBV7-8 to TRBJ2-3; the match to TRBD2 covers 13 bases. Germline CDR1 SGHVS, CDR2 FQNEAQ. V lost 7 bases to trimming and J lost 4 bases; unmatched junction nucleotides: 5. The CDR3 totals 15 residues.

The V and J genes are TRBV6-5 and TRBJ1-1; D not certain. The V gene's germline CDR1 is MNHEY and CDR2 SVGAGI. The CDR3 contains 13 residues. Trimming left V 0 bases short and J 10 bases short, with 12 bases between. The CDR3 here is CASSYSELGGAFF. For the CDR3, the DNA is TGTGCCAGCAGTTACTCAGAGCTCGGCGGAGCTTTCTTT.

This clone was found a few times. The rearrangement links TRBV6-5 to TRBJ1-2, with D possibly being TRBD1 (6 bases). From germline, CDR1 is MNHEY and CDR2 SVGAGI. The ends were cut back, 6 bases at V and 4 bases at J, with 15 bases in the middle. This CDR3 has 14 amino acids. CDR3 protein: CASSISRGGYGYTF. In DNA, the CDR3 is TGTGCCAGCAGCATTAGCAGGGGTGGCTATGGCTACACCTTC.

The chain couples TRBV15 to TRBJ2-5; 13 nucleotides align to TRBD2. CDR1 and CDR2 (germline): LNHNV, YYDKDF (reference sequence). CDR3 length: 16 amino acids. J was trimmed by 2 bases and V by 3 bases; bases with no gene match: 3. DNA for the CDR3: TGTGCCACCAGCAGGGGACTAGCGGGGCGTCAAGAGACCCAGTACTTC. It specifies CATSRGLAGRQETQYF.